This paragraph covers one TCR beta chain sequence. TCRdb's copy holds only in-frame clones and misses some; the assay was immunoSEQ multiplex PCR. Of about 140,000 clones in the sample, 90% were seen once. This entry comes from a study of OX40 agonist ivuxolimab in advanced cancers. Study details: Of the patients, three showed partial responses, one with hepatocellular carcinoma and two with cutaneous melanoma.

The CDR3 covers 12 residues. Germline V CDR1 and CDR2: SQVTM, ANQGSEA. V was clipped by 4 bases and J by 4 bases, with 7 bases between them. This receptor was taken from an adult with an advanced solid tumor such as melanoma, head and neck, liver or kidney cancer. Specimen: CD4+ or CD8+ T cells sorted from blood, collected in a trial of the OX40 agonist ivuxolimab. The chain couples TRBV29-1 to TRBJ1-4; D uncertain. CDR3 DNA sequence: TGCAGCGTTGCCTGGGGTAATGAAAAACTGTTTTTT. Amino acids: CSVAWGNEKLFF. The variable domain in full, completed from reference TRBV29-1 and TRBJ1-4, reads SAVISQKPSRDICQRGTSLTIQCQVDSQVTMMFWYRQQPGQSLTLIATANQGSEATYESGFVIDKFPISRPNLTFSTLTVSNMSPEDSSIYLCSVAWGNEKLFFGSGTQLSVL.